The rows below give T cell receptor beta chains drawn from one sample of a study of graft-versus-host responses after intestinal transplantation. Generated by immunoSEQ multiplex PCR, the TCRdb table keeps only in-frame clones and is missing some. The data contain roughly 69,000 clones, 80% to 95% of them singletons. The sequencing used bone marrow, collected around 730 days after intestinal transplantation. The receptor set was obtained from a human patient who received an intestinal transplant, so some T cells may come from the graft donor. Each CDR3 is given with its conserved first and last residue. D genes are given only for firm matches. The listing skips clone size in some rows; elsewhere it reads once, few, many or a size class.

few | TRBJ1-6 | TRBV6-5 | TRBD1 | TGTGCCAGCAGTGGTCGACAGGGACGCTCACCCCTCCACTTT | CASSGRQGRSPLHF
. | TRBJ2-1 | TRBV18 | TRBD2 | TGTGCCAGCTCACCATCCCTGACTAGCGAATACAATGAGCAGTTCTTC | CASSPSLTSEYNEQFF
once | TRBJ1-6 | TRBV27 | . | TGTGCCAGCAGTTTATCCTTCAGCAGCTCCTATAATTCACCCCTCCACTTT | CASSLSFSSSYNSPLHF
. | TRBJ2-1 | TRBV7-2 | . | TGTGCCAGCAGCTTAGCGGGCTATTCATACAATGAGCAGTTCTTC | CASSLAGYSYNEQFF
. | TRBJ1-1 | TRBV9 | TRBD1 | TGTGCCAGCAGCCCCGGGACAGGGACGGCCGTATGGAACACTGAAGCTTTCTTT | CASSPGTGTAVWNTEAFF
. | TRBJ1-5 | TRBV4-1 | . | TGCGCCAGCAGCCCCCTAGGCGGTCCCCCCAATCAGCCCCAGCATTTT | CASSPLGGPPNQPQHF
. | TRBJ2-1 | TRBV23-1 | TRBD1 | TGCGCCAGCAGTCAATCGCCCCCGGGACAGGGGGGGGATGAGCAGTTCTTC | CASSQSPPGQGGDEQFF
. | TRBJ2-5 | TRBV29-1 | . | TGCAGCGGGGGGGTAGAGACCCAGTACTTC | CSGGVETQYF
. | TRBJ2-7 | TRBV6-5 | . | TGTGCCAGCAGCCTTTACCCAGGGCAGCCCTACGAGCAGTACTTC | CASSLYPGQPYEQYF
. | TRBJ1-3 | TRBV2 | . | TGTGCCAGCAGTGGGTTATTGAGCTCTGGAAACACCATATATTTT | CASSGLLSSGNTIYF
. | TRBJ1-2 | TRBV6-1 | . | TGTGCCAGCAGTGCCCGGGACCTAACCTTGGGGGGCTACACCTTC | CASSARDLTLGGYTF
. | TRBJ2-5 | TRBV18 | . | TGTGCCAGCTCACCACTGGGTAATGTGGAGGGAACCCAGTACTTC | CASSPLGNVEGTQYF
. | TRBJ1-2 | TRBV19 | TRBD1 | TGTGCCAGTAGTGCGCGACAGGGGATTGGTAACTATGGCTACACCTTC | CASSARQGIGNYGYTF
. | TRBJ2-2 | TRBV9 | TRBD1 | TGTGCCAGCAGGATGGGACAGTCGAACACCGGGGAGCTGTTTTTT | CASRMGQSNTGELFF
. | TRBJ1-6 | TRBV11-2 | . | TGTGCTCGGGGTTGCGGGCGATTTTCACCCCTCCACTTT | CARGCGRFSPLHF
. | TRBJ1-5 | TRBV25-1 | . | TGTGCCAGCAGTGAATATGGGGGTCCCAATCAGCCCCAGCATTTT | CASSEYGGPNQPQHF
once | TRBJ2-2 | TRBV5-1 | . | TGCGCCAGCAGCTTGTCCTCGGACACCGGGGAGCTGTTTTTT | CASSLSSDTGELFF
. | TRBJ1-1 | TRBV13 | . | TGTGCCAGCAGCTTATGGGGGAACACTGAAGCTTTCTTT | CASSLWGNTEAFF